This T cell receptor (beta chain) was sequenced during a study of OX40 agonist ivuxolimab in advanced cancers. The sample holds one count of this clone. Method: immunoSEQ multiplex PCR; TCRdb's copy keeps in-frame clones and lacks some. The data show roughly 64,000 clones, about four fifths seen once. This CDR3 contains 13 residues. Germline V CDR1 and CDR2: SQVTM, ANQGSEA. V shed 4 bases and J 3 bases; nucleotides not matched to a gene: 2. The sample here was CD4+ or CD8+ T cells sorted from blood, taken in a trial of the OX40 agonist ivuxolimab. V usage is TRBV29-1 and J usage is TRBJ2-7; 11 bases match TRBD2. The receptor was derived from an adult with an advanced solid tumor such as melanoma, head and neck, liver or kidney cancer. This chain's CDR3 is CSVVTSGSYEQYF. CDR3 nucleotides: TGCAGCGTTGTCACTAGCGGGAGCTACGAGCAGTACTTC.